Each of the 2 T cell receptor beta chains below was sequenced from the same sample in a study of blood T cells in healthy people across ages. A sample-barcoded 5' primer and a J-beta primer mix were used in a second PCR of roughly 7 to 12 cycles. Using its own MiXCR run on the 5' RACE reads, TCRdb lists one record per CDR3 protein. The sample has approximately 760,000 distinct CDR3 sequences, approximately 25% seen once. A further study also used this sample, focusing on T cells of mothers and their children.

Sequenced material: blood. The receptors here all came from a boy aged 10-17 years in good health.

The chain joins TRBV2 to TRBJ1-1; 9 bases align to TRBD1. The CDR3 spans 14 residues. Germline values: CDR1 SNHLY, CDR2 FYNNEI. V lost 5 bases to trimming and J lost 11 bases; unmatched junction nucleotides: 12. The CDR3 nucleotides read TGTGCCAGCAGTTCAGGACAGGGGCGGGTGGAGGCTTTCTTT. It specifies CASSSGQGRVEAFF. Full variable domain (rest looked up from reference TRBV2 and TRBJ1-1): EPEVTQTPSHQVTQMGQEVILRCVPISNHLYFYWYRQILGQKVEFLVSFYNNEISEKSEIFDDQFSVERPDGSNFTLKIRSTKLEDSAMYFCASSSGQGRVEAFFGQGTRLTVV.

This clonotype was detected only a few times. This rearrangement joins TRBV7-9 to TRBJ2-5; D gene uncertain. The J call may be faulty, since TRBJ2-7 better matches the DNA end. The germline V gene has CDR1 SEHNR and CDR2 FQNEAQ (reference sequence). The CDR3 totals 17 residues. Here the CDR3 DNA reads TGTGCCAGCAGCTTAGCGGCAGCCAACCTGGGCTCCTACGAGCAGTACTTC. Its translation is CASSLAAANLGSYEQYF.